This passage covers 4 T cell receptor beta chains from one sample sequenced in a study of T cells after yellow fever vaccination. One entry per CDR3 protein, called by TCRdb with MiXCR from the 5' RACE reads. The repertoire has 400,000 or so distinct CDR3 sequences, roughly 11% of them found once; the top ten carry around 19%. The sample consisted of PBMCs, taken on the day of the first yellow fever vaccination. The receptor set was obtained from a young man who received the YFV17D yellow fever vaccine.

This clonotype was counted only a few times. The rearrangement uses TRBV2 and TRBJ1-5, with a possible D match to TRBD1 (5 bases). There are 13 residues in the CDR3. V dropped 6 bases and J dropped 2 bases, with 8 bases sitting between them. In germline, CDR1 is SNHLY, CDR2 FYNNEI. CDR3 residues: CASSRQRNQPQHF. CDR3 nucleotide sequence: TGTGCCAGCAGCCGACAGCGCAATCAGCCCCAGCATTTT.

As for this clonotype: At one end the junction does not follow the germline gene, possibly because of a read error. The chain employs TRBV20-1 and TRBJ2-2, with no clear D. The CDR3 is 15 residues long. CDR1 is DFQATT and CDR2 is SNEGSKA in the germline V gene (reference sequence). CDR3: CSARESSKDTGELFF. CDR3 nucleotide sequence: TGCAGTGCTCGAGAGAGCTCTAAGGACACCGGGGAGCTGTTTTTT.

CDR3 in DNA: TGCAGTGCTAGAGATGACAGCAGGTCTAGCGAGCAGTACTTC. As protein: CSARDDSRSSEQYF. The chain carries TRBV20-1 and TRBJ2-7; D perhaps matches TRBD1 (5 bases). V lost 0 bases and J 6 bases, leaving 15 bases between the germline ends. Germline V gene lookup returns CDR1 DFQATT and CDR2 SNEGSKA (reference sequence). This CDR3 spans 14 amino acids.

The chain is built from TRBV5-1 and TRBJ2-3; D is possibly TRBD2 (6 bases). The CDR3 has 12 amino acids. The ends were cut back, 4 bases at V and 8 bases at J, with 11 bases in the middle. Looked up from germline, CDR1 is SGHRS and CDR2 is YFSETQ. The CDR3 is CASSLEGPTQYF. DNA for the CDR3: TGCGCCAGCAGCCTGGAGGGCCCTACGCAGTATTTT.